The source of this T cell receptor (beta chain) is a study of shared clonotypes between healthy human individuals. A remark on this clone: Its specificity is unknown. This may be a read error: a much more frequent sequence differs by one nucleotide.

Assay: immunoSEQ multiplex PCR; the TCRdb copy retains only in-frame clones and omits some. The sample shows 850,000 to 1,200,000 clones, about three quarters of them seen only once. Germline CDR1 SGHKS, CDR2 YYEKEE (reference sequence). V lost 4 bases to trimming and J lost 0 bases, with 4 bases between them. The CDR3 is 12 residues long. Both subsets, CD45RA+ naive and CD45RA-negative memory, were split from the CD4+ cells. Study-wide results and caveats: Only a few donors were included, so the genetic and exposure-history diversity represented was limited. Generally, naive subsets came out with larger estimated richness than memory subsets.

The sequencing input was memory CD4+ T cells sorted from blood. Described subset: CD45RA-negative fraction. The sequence came from a man aged 18 to 29 in good health. This rearrangement joins TRBV5-5 to TRBJ1-1; D call uncertain. CDR3 amino acids: CASSQMNTEAFF. DNA for the CDR3: TGTGCCAGCAGCCAGATGAACACTGAAGCTTTCTTT.